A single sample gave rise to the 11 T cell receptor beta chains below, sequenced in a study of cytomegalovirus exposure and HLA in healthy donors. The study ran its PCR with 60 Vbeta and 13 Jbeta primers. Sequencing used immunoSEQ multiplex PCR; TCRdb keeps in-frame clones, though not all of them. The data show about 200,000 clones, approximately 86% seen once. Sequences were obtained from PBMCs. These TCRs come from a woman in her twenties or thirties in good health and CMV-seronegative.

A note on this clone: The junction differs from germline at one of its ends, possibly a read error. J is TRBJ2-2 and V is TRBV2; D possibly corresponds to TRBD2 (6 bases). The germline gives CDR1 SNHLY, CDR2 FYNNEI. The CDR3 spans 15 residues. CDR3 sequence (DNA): TGTGCCGGCAGTCCCCGTTGGGGAGGCACCGGGGAGCTGTTTTTT. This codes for CAGSPRWGGTGELFF.

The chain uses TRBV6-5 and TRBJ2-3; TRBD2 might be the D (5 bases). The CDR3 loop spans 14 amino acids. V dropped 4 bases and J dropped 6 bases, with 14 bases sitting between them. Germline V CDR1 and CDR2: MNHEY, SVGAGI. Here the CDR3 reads CASSSPGLADTQYF. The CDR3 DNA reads TGTGCCAGCAGTTCACCAGGACTGGCGGATACGCAGTATTTT.

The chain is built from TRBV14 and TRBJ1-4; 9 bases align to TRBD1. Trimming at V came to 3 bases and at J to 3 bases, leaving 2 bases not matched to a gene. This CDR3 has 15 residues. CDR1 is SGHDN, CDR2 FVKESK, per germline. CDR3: CASSHGTGSNEKLFF. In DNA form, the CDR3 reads TGTGCCAGCAGCCACGGGACAGGGTCTAATGAAAAACTGTTTTTT.

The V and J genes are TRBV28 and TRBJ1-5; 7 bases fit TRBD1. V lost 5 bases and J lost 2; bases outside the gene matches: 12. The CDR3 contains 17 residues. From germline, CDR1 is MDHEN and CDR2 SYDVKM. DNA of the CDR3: TGTGCCAGCAGTCCCCTTTTCGGGACAGAGGGCAATCAGCCCCAGCATTTT. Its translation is CASSPLFGTEGNQPQHF.

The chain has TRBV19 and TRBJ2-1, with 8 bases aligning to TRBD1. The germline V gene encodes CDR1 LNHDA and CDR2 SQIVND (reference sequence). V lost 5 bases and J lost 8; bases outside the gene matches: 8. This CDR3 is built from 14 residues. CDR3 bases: TGTGCCAGTAGTGGCAGGGGGCGCGGGGATGAGCAGTTCTTC. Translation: CASSGRGRGDEQFF. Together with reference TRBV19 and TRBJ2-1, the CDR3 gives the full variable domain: DGGITQSPKYLFRKEGQNVTLSCEQNLNHDAMYWYRQDPGQGLRLIYYSQIVNDFQKGDIAEGYSVSREKKESFPLTVTSAQKNPTAFYLCASSGRGRGDEQFFGPGTRLTVL.

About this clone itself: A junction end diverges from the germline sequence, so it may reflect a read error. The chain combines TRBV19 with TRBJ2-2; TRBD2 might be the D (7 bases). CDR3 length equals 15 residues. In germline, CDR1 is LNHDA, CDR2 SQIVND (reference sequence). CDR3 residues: CASSKGGGSTGELLF. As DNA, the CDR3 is TGTGCCAGTAGTAAAGGGGGGGGGAGCACCGGGGAGCTGCTTTTT.

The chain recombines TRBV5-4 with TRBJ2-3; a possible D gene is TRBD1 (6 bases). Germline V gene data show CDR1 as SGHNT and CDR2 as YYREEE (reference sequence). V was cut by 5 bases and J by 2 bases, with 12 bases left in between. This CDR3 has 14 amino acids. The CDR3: CASRPGQVTDTQYF. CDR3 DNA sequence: TGTGCCAGCAGACCGGGACAAGTCACAGATACGCAGTATTTT.

CDR3 nucleotides: TGTGCCAGTAGTATAGGTTACGGGGTCGGCTCCTACAATGAGCAGTTCTTC. It codes for CASSIGYGVGSYNEQFF. V gene TRBV19 combines with J gene TRBJ2-1; D may be TRBD2 (5 bases). The germline V gene encodes CDR1 LNHDA and CDR2 SQIVND (reference sequence). V was pared by 1 base and J by 0 bases, with 13 bases between. The CDR3 length is 17 residues.

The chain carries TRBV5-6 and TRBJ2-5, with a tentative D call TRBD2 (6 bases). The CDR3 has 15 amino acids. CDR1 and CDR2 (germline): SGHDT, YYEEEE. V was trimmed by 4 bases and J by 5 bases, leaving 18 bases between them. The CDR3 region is CASSLRTRRGETQYF. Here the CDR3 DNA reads TGTGCCAGCAGCCTGCGGACTCGCCGGGGGGAGACCCAGTACTTC.

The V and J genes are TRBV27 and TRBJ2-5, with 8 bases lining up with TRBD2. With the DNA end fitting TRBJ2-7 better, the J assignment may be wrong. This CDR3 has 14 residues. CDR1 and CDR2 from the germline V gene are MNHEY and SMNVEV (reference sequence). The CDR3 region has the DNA TGTGCCAGCAGGCAGCGGGGGATAACCTACGAGCAGTACTTC. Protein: CASRQRGITYEQYF.

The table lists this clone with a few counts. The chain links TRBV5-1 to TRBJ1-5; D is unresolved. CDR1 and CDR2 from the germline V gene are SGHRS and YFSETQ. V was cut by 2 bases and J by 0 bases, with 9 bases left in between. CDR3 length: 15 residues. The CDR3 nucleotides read TGCGCCAGCAGCTTAGACGGGAATAGCAATCAGCCCCAGCATTTT. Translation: CASSLDGNSNQPQHF.